These 24 T cell receptor beta chains were sequenced from one sample in a study of T cell responses to AZD1222 COVID-19 vaccine. Sequencing used immunoSEQ multiplex PCR; TCRdb keeps in-frame clones, though not all of them. The sample consists of approximately 150,000 clones, 85% to 90% of them appearing once. Material: peripheral blood, obtained on day 0 of AZD1222 vaccination. These receptors all come from an adult in good health.

This chain links TRBV6-5 with TRBJ1-4; D is unclear. There are 13 residues in the CDR3. Germline assignment: CDR1 MNHEY and CDR2 SVGAGI. V dropped 5 bases and J dropped 4 bases, with 8 bases sitting between them. CDR3 nucleotide sequence: TGTGCCAGCAGTAGGGTCGTTAATGAAAAACTGTTTTTT. Amino acid sequence: CASSRVVNEKLFF.

The V call is TRBV6-1, the J call TRBJ1-1, with no clear D. The CDR3 consists of 15 residues. Per germline, CDR1 MNHNS and CDR2 SASEGT. V was pared by 1 base and J by 1 base, with 10 bases between. The CDR3 loop is CASSEVLAPNTEAFF. Written as DNA, the CDR3 is TGTGCCAGCAGTGAAGTTCTCGCTCCGAACACTGAAGCTTTCTTT.

This rearrangement joins TRBV28 to TRBJ2-5, with TRBD2 as a possible D gene (5 bases). This CDR3 region has 17 residues. V dropped 5 bases and J dropped 2 bases, with 21 bases sitting between them. CDR1 MDHEN and CDR2 SYDVKM come from the germline V gene. For the CDR3, the DNA is TGTGCCAGCAGTCCCGATGCGTGGGAGAAAAGACAAGAGACCCAGTACTTC. Its translation: CASSPDAWEKRQETQYF.

V is TRBV5-1 and J is TRBJ2-3, with D unclear. Trimming removed 3 bases at V and 5 bases at J, with 4 bases between. The germline gives CDR1 SGHRS, CDR2 YFSETQ. The CDR3 extends over 11 amino acids. In nucleotides, the CDR3 is TGCGCCAGCAGCTCCCAAGATACGCAGTATTTT. Encoded protein: CASSSQDTQYF.

The V and J genes are TRBV7-2 and TRBJ2-5; possible D gene TRBD1, 6 bases. Deletions cut 2 bases from V and 4 bases from J, with 11 bases between. Germline CDR1 is SGHTA and CDR2 is FQGNSA. The CDR3 has 14 residues. CDR3 protein: CASSLSTGRETQYF. The CDR3 DNA reads TGTGCCAGCAGCTTAAGTACAGGGCGAGAGACCCAGTACTTC.

This chain joins TRBV5-1 and TRBJ2-7; 8 nucleotides line up with TRBD1. Germline-derived CDR1 and CDR2 are SGHRS and YFSETQ. Trimming took 7 bases from V and 2 from J; bases not matched to a gene: 8. The CDR3 totals 14 residues. In DNA form, the CDR3 reads TGCGCCAGCTCCCGGGGACAGGCGACCTACGAGCAGTACTTC. Translation gives CASSRGQATYEQYF. The full variable domain, its missing parts supplied by reference TRBV5-1 and TRBJ2-7, is KAGVTQTPRYLIKTRGQQVTLSCSPISGHRSVSWYQQTPGQGLQFLFEYFSETQRNKGNFPGRFSGRQFSNSRSEMNVSTLELGDSALYLCASSRGQATYEQYFGPGTRLTVT.

This clone was detected once. The V call is TRBV14, the J call TRBJ1-6, with TRBD1 as a possible D gene (5 bases). V was trimmed by 4 bases and J by 7 bases, leaving 11 bases between them. The CDR3 has 14 residues. Germline CDR1 SGHDN, CDR2 FVKESK. As DNA, the CDR3 is TGTGCCAGCAGCCCCAGGGTCCGCAATTCACCCCTCCACTTT. Residues: CASSPRVRNSPLHF. The full variable domain, in which reference TRBV14 and TRBJ1-6 provide the parts outside the CDR3, is EAGVTQFPSHSVIEKGQTVTLRCDPISGHDNLYWYRRVMGKEIKFLLHFVKESKQDESGMPNNRFLAERTGGTYSTLKVQPAELEDSGVYFCASSPRVRNSPLHFGNGTRLTVT.

V and J are TRBV2 and TRBJ1-2; D call uncertain. Germline V CDR1 and CDR2: SNHLY, FYNNEI. V lost 7 bases, J lost 5 bases, and 38 bases lay in between. The CDR3 contains 21 residues. The CDR3 nucleotides are TGTGCCAGCAAAAGAACCACTACCATGGCAAGTGGACCGATGGTTGGGTATGGCTACACCTTC. Protein product: CASKRTTTMASGPMVGYGYTF.

This chain uses TRBV27 with TRBJ2-3; 12 bases line up with TRBD1. The CDR3 runs to 17 residues. V trimming: 5 bases; J trimming: 6 bases; junction bases outside the gene matches: 12. The V gene's germline CDR1 is MNHEY and CDR2 SMNVEV (reference sequence). The CDR3 loop reads CASSPFRDRGQSDTQYF. The CDR3 nucleotides are TGTGCCAGCAGTCCTTTCCGGGACAGGGGGCAGTCCGATACGCAGTATTTT.

The genes are TRBV6-1 and TRBJ1-1; D is perhaps TRBD1 (6 bases). The CDR3 runs 14 residues. Trimming stripped 2 bases from V and 7 bases from J, with 14 bases between. Germline V lookup: CDR1 MNHNS, CDR2 SASEGT. In DNA form, the CDR3 reads TGTGCCAGCAGTGAAAGGGGGGGATTTGATGAAGCTTTCTTT. Its translation is CASSERGGFDEAFF.

This clone was recorded once. The J gene is TRBJ2-6, the V gene TRBV7-2; D possibly uses TRBD1 or TRBD2 (5 bases each). The CDR3 consists of 18 residues. V lost 5 bases, J lost 0 bases, and 17 bases lay in between. CDR1 is SGHTA, CDR2 FQGNSA, per germline. The CDR3 region is CASSRRDGRSSGANVLTF. CDR3 in DNA: TGTGCCAGCAGCCGCCGGGACGGGCGTTCCTCTGGGGCCAACGTCCTGACTTTC.

The V gene is TRBV13, the J gene TRBJ2-7; 10 bases are a match to TRBD1. Germline CDR1 reads PRHDT; CDR2 reads FYEKMQ (reference sequence). This CDR3 is 14 amino acids long. Unmatched junction bases numbered 2, after V lost 6 bases and J lost 0 bases. The CDR3 DNA reads TGTGCCAGCAGTAGGACAGGGGGCTCCTACGAGCAGTACTTC. Translated: CASSRTGGSYEQYF.

The V gene is TRBV5-1, the J gene TRBJ2-1; the D is unclear. Trimming removed 0 bases from V and 0 bases from J, with 10 bases in between. The germline gives CDR1 SGHRS, CDR2 YFSETQ. The CDR3 consists of 16 residues. The CDR3 protein is CASSLGAGSSYNEQFF. Here the CDR3 DNA reads TGCGCCAGCAGCTTGGGGGCAGGCAGCTCCTACAATGAGCAGTTCTTC.

This chain uses TRBV6-6 with TRBJ2-3; 8 bases are a match to TRBD2. Germline CDR1 reads MNHNY; CDR2 reads SVGAGI (reference sequence). The CDR3 length is 17 residues. V lost 5 bases to trimming and J lost 0 bases; unmatched junction nucleotides: 10. CDR3 bases: TGTGCCAGCAGTCCCCATGGCGGGGGGTTTAGCACAGATACGCAGTATTTT. Translating gives CASSPHGGGFSTDTQYF.

This clone was picked up a small number of times. V gene TRBV6-5 combines with J gene TRBJ1-1, with a weak D call TRBD1 (6 bases). V was cut by 5 bases and J by 5 bases, with 15 bases left in between. The CDR3 contains 14 residues. Germline V CDR1 and CDR2: MNHEY, SVGAGI. This CDR3 reads CASSPQGTRTEAFF. The CDR3 region has the DNA TGTGCCAGCAGTCCACAGGGAACAAGAACTGAAGCTTTCTTT.

V gene TRBV3-1 (or the pseudogene TRBV3-2) combines with J gene TRBJ1-1, with D uncertain. The V gene lost 1 base and the J gene lost 3 bases, with 9 bases spanning the gap. The CDR3 has 14 residues. Per germline, CDR1 LGHDT and CDR2 YNNKEL (reference sequence). CDR3 DNA sequence: TGTGCCAGCAGCCAAGGGCTCCGAGACACTGAAGCTTTCTTT. This gives the protein CASSQGLRDTEAFF.

The chain recombines TRBV3-1 (or the pseudogene TRBV3-2) with TRBJ2-3, with unresolved D. Trimming cost V 5 bases and J 0 bases, with 3 bases left between them. CDR1 and CDR2 (germline): LGHDT, YNNKEL (reference sequence). There are 12 residues in the CDR3. CDR3 protein: CASSLSTDTQYF. The CDR3 DNA is TGTGCCAGCAGCTTAAGCACAGATACGCAGTATTTT.

The V gene is TRBV6-5, the J gene TRBJ2-7; D is unclear. Germline V gene data show CDR1 as MNHEY and CDR2 as SVGAGI. Trimming stripped 6 bases from V and 2 bases from J, with 11 bases between. The CDR3 sequence is 13 residues long. The CDR3 region is CASRKTRTYEQYF. The CDR3, as DNA: TGTGCCAGCAGGAAGACAAGGACCTACGAGCAGTACTTC.

The chain combines TRBV15 with TRBJ1-4; TRBD1 matches 9 bases. The germline gives CDR1 LNHNV, CDR2 YYDKDF (reference sequence). V trimming: 1 base; J trimming: 9 bases; junction bases outside the gene matches: 3. The CDR3 extends over 14 amino acids. This CDR3 is CATSRGGQGQKLFF. The CDR3 DNA follows: TGTGCCACCAGCAGAGGGGGACAGGGTCAAAAACTGTTTTTT. The complete variable domain, with remaining parts taken from reference TRBV15 and TRBJ1-4, reads DAMVIQNPRYQVTQFGKPVTLSCSQTLNHNVMYWYQQKSSQAPKLLFHYYDKDFNNEADTPDNFQSRRPNTSFCFLDIRSPGLGDTAMYLCATSRGGQGQKLFFGSGTQLSVL.

The V gene is TRBV5-6, the J gene TRBJ1-1, with a weak D call TRBD1 (5 bases). Germline V gene sequence: CDR1 SGHDT, CDR2 YYEEEE. This CDR3 spans 15 amino acids. Trimming took off 2 bases at V and 0 bases at J, with 11 bases between the two ends. The DNA of the CDR3 is TGTGCCAGCAGCTTCCCCGGGGGGATGAACACTGAAGCTTTCTTT. Its protein product is CASSFPGGMNTEAFF.

The rearrangement uses TRBV6-5 and TRBJ1-2; no clear D gene. CDR1 is MNHEY, CDR2 SVGAGI, per germline. The CDR3 has 11 residues. V was pared by 8 bases and J by 8 bases, with 12 bases between. DNA for the CDR3: TGTGCCAGCGATCAGACTAGGGGCTACACCTTC. This sequence encodes CASDQTRGYTF.

This rearrangement joins TRBV3-1 (or the pseudogene TRBV3-2) to TRBJ2-7, with 8 nucleotides matching TRBD2. Trimming removed 2 bases from V and 3 bases from J; junction bases left unmatched: 6. The CDR3 is 15 amino acids. Germline-derived CDR1 and CDR2 are LGHDT and YNNKEL (reference sequence). CDR3 loop: CASSQRTGGHYEQYF. CDR3 sequence (DNA): TGTGCCAGCAGCCAACGAACGGGGGGGCACTACGAGCAGTACTTC.

The chain links TRBV30 to TRBJ1-2; tentatively, D is TRBD1 (5 bases). Between the trimmed V and J ends, which lost 8 bases and 9 bases, there was a span of 25 bases. Germline V CDR1 and CDR2: GTSNPN, SVGIG (reference sequence). There are 14 residues in the CDR3. The CDR3 region is CALVLTGTQGSYTF. CDR3 coding DNA: TGTGCCCTGGTACTGACCGGGACCCAAGGGAGCTACACCTTC.

CDR3 in DNA: TGCGCCAGCAGCGCGTGGTCTTCTGGGGCCAACGTCCTGACTTTC. Translated: CASSAWSSGANVLTF. The rearrangement links TRBV5-1 to TRBJ2-6; unclear D gene. This CDR3 is 15 amino acids long. Germline V gene lookup returns CDR1 SGHRS and CDR2 YFSETQ. Trimming left V 4 bases short and J 1 base short, with 9 bases between.